The rows below give T cell receptor beta chains drawn from one sample of a study of CD8 T cells in ankylosing spondylitis. TCRdb re-called the 5' RACE reads through MiXCR, storing one row per CDR3 protein. The repertoire consists of 400,000 or so distinct CDR3 sequences, with roughly a quarter occurring once and the leading ten covering about 0.9%. The sequenced material came from blood, either unsorted or a sorted T cell fraction (not recorded which). These receptors were taken from a male donor with ankylosing spondylitis. The CDR3 runs from the conserved cysteine through the conserved F or W. D genes are given only for firm matches. Not all rows give a size; the values are once, few, many and, for expanded clones, a class.

TRBV18	NA	TRBJ1-1	NA	CASSQSVLGTEAFF	TGTGCCAGCTCACAATCTGTTCTGGGCACTGAAGCTTTCTTT
TRBV11-2	NA	TRBJ2-2	NA	CASSLDRLNTGELFF	TGTGCCAGCAGCTTAGATCGACTGAACACCGGGGAGCTGTTTTTT
TRBV29-1	NA	TRBJ2-1	few	CSAPGGAGLAYNEQFF	TGCAGCGCCCCCGGGGGAGCGGGCCTAGCCTACAATGAGCAGTTCTTC
TRBV5-1	NA	TRBJ1-5	NA	CASSTGGDNQPQHF	TGCGCCAGCAGCACGGGAGGGGACAATCAGCCCCAGCATTTT
TRBV5-6	TRBD2	TRBJ2-5	few	CASSLISGRLVTQYF	TGTGCCAGCAGCTTGATTAGCGGGAGATTGGTGACCCAGTACTTC
TRBV29-1	NA	TRBJ1-1	NA	CSVRNAGTEAFF	TGCAGCGTCCGAAATGCAGGGACTGAAGCTTTCTTT
TRBV3-1	NA	TRBJ2-1	NA	CASSQGPVEQFF	TGTGCCAGCAGCCAGGGACCCGTGGAGCAGTTCTTC
TRBV24-1	NA	TRBJ2-3	NA	CATSETGPLGPDTQYF	TGTGCCACCAGTGAAACCGGGCCTTTAGGGCCAGATACGCAGTATTTT
TRBV7-8	TRBD2	TRBJ2-1	NA	CASSLKPQRTSGYNEQFF	TGTGCCAGCAGCTTAAAGCCCCAGCGGACTAGCGGTTACAATGAGCAGTTCTTC
TRBV24-1	TRBD1	TRBJ1-5	NA	CATSDRDRYGPQHF	TGTGCCACCAGTGATCGGGACAGGTACGGGCCCCAGCATTTT
TRBV20-1	TRBD2	TRBJ2-3	NA	CSASSGLSTDTQYF	TGCAGTGCTTCTAGCGGTCTCAGCACAGATACGCAGTATTTT
TRBV5-1	NA	TRBJ2-2	few	CASRGVSNTGELFF	TGCGCCAGCAGAGGGGTCTCGAACACCGGGGAGCTGTTTTTT
TRBV7-2	NA	TRBJ2-5	few	CASSTTAGWQETQYF	TGTGCCAGCAGCACGACGGCAGGGTGGCAAGAGACCCAGTACTTC
TRBV7-2	NA	TRBJ2-7	NA	CASSQPWAFEQYF	TGTGCCAGCAGCCAACCTTGGGCCTTCGAGCAGTACTTC
TRBV15	TRBD1	TRBJ1-5	NA	CATSSILETGVGLTQHF	TGTGCCACCAGCAGTATCCTCGAGACAGGGGTTGGTCTGACCCAGCATTTT
TRBV20-1	TRBD2	TRBJ2-1	many	CSARLAGGLRVSYNEQFF	TGCAGTGCTAGACTAGCGGGAGGCCTCCGTGTTTCTTACAATGAGCAGTTCTTC
TRBV20-1	NA	TRBJ2-3	NA	CSARDFGTDTQYF	TGCAGTGCTAGGGATTTCGGCACAGATACGCAGTATTTT
TRBV6-5	TRBD2	TRBJ2-1	few	CASNLLAGVGNEQFF	TGTGCCAGCAATTTGCTAGCGGGAGTTGGGAATGAGCAGTTCTTC
TRBV12-3/TRBV12-4	NA	TRBJ1-6	NA	CASSLGGRGFPLHF	TGTGCCAGCAGTTTGGGGGGGCGAGGTTTCCCCCTCCACTTT
TRBV9	TRBD2	TRBJ2-1	few	CASSPMLAGGEQFF	TGTGCCAGCAGCCCGATGTTGGCGGGAGGTGAGCAGTTCTTC
TRBV7-6	TRBD1	TRBJ2-7	few	CASSLDRGPTYEQYF	TGTGCCAGCAGCTTAGACAGGGGTCCAACCTACGAGCAGTACTTC
TRBV7-2	NA	TRBJ1-5	NA	CASSSLGQPQHF	TGTGCCAGCAGCTCCCTCGGTCAGCCCCAGCATTTT
TRBV6-2/TRBV6-3	NA	TRBJ1-1	NA	CASSYTPQLEAFF	TGTGCCAGCAGTTACACGCCCCAGCTTGAAGCTTTCTTT
TRBV6-1	NA	TRBJ2-6	NA	CATVFGGANVLTF	TGTGCCACCGTTTTTGGTGGGGCCAACGTCCTGACTTTC
TRBV7-8	NA	TRBJ1-1	few	CASSWRGFSTEAFF	TGTGCCAGCAGCTGGAGGGGTTTTTCCACTGAAGCTTTCTTT
TRBV12-3/TRBV12-4	NA	TRBJ1-2	few	CASSFVGQSRGGYTF	TGTGCCAGCAGTTTTGTCGGCCAGAGTAGGGGAGGCTACACCTTC
TRBV7-2	TRBD1	TRBJ1-1	NA	CASSRDRGRFEAFF	TGTGCCAGCAGCCGAGACAGGGGGCGTTTTGAAGCTTTCTTT
TRBV5-1	NA	TRBJ2-5	NA	CASSLADRETQYF	TGCGCCAGCAGCTTGGCGGATCGCGAGACCCAGTACTTC
TRBV5-1	NA	TRBJ1-1	NA	CASSLAGEGTEAFF	TGCGCCAGCAGCTTAGCAGGGGAAGGGACTGAAGCTTTCTTT
TRBV24-1	NA	TRBJ2-1	many	CATSDSLLGAGEQFF	TGTGCCACCAGTGATTCGCTCCTCGGGGCTGGTGAGCAGTTCTTC
TRBV24-1	TRBD1	TRBJ2-5	few	CATSDLRTGGQETQYF	TGTGCCACCAGTGATTTAAGGACAGGGGGCCAAGAGACCCAGTACTTC
TRBV7-6	NA	TRBJ2-3	NA	CASSRAFEWPTDTQYF	TGTGCCAGCAGCCGCGCTTTTGAGTGGCCCACAGATACGCAGTATTTT
TRBV28	TRBD1	TRBJ1-5	NA	CASRRDRGQPQHF	TGTGCCAGCAGGAGGGACAGAGGGCAGCCCCAGCATTTT
TRBV29-1	NA	TRBJ2-5	NA	CSVAFRGGTQYF	TGCAGCGTTGCGTTCAGGGGTGGGACCCAGTACTTC
TRBV29-1	TRBD2	TRBJ2-1	NA	CTAGDYNEQFF	TGCACGGCGGGGGATTACAATGAGCAGTTCTTC
TRBV18	NA	TRBJ2-1	NA	CASSPASGEQFF	TGTGCCAGCTCACCGGCCAGCGGTGAGCAGTTCTTC
TRBV20-1	TRBD2	TRBJ2-1	NA	CSARTAAGVGDEQFF	TGCAGTGCTAGAACGGCAGCGGGAGTTGGTGATGAGCAGTTCTTC
TRBV7-9	TRBD1	TRBJ1-2	few	CASSSRGPGDTYGYTF	TGTGCCAGCAGCTCTAGGGGGCCAGGTGATACCTATGGCTACACCTTC
TRBV12-3/TRBV12-4	NA	TRBJ2-3	few	CASSFGGDGADTQYF	TGTGCCAGCAGTTTTGGGGGAGACGGGGCAGATACGCAGTATTTT
TRBV20-1	TRBD2	TRBJ2-5	once	CSARVTSDQETQYF	TGCAGTGCTAGAGTGACTAGCGATCAAGAGACCCAGTACTTC
TRBV6-2/TRBV6-3	NA	TRBJ2-1	NA	CASSIAYNEQFF	TGTGCCAGCAGTATAGCATACAATGAGCAGTTCTTC
TRBV20-1	TRBD2	TRBJ2-7	few	CSAYIGPSGTYEQYF	TGCAGTGCCTATATCGGTCCTAGCGGTACCTACGAGCAGTACTTC